This record concerns one TCR beta chain sequence. The J segment lost 2 bases and the V segment lost 7 bases, leaving 10 bases of the junction unmatched. This CDR3 has 16 residues. Germline V lookup: CDR1 MDHEN, CDR2 SYDVKM. This entry comes from a study of control samples from healthy donors and cancer patients. Measured with immunoSEQ multiplex PCR; TCRdb has only the in-frame clones, and not every one. The sample includes over 150,000 clones, roughly 95% of them seen just once. What was sequenced was blood. The V call is TRBV28, the J call TRBJ2-2; 7 positions match TRBD2. The receptor was derived from a woman between 25 and 40 years old in good health. The CDR3 coding sequence is TGTGCCAGCAAACCGGGGGGTAGCCTTAACACCGGGGAGCTGTTTTTT. Translating it yields CASKPGGSLNTGELFF. The full variable domain, rest sourced from reference TRBV28 and TRBJ2-2, is DVKVTQSSRYLVKRTGEKVFLECVQDMDHENMFWYRQDPGLGLRLIYFSYDVKMKEKGDIPEGYSVSREKKERFSLILESASTNQTSMYLCASKPGGSLNTGELFFGEGSRLTVL.